This T cell receptor (beta chain) was identified during a study of technical replicates of blood from several donors. Germline V CDR1 and CDR2: SGDLS, YYNGEE. This CDR3 comprises 13 residues. The trim removed 2 bases at V and 10 bases at J, leaving 6 bases unmatched. Profiled with immunoSEQ multiplex PCR; TCRdb holds only in-frame clones, not every one. The sample consists of 51,000 or so clones, about 90% of them appearing once. This sequence joins TRBV9 and TRBJ1-5, with TRBD1 matching over 7 bases. Material: PBMCs. The receptor was derived from a human donor in good health. Some clones in this sample may be carry-over from other donors' samples. CDR3 amino acids: CASSVVRQGPQHF. Written as DNA, the CDR3 is TGTGCCAGCAGCGTGGTGAGACAGGGTCCCCAGCATTTT.